The T cell receptor beta chain under discussion was sequenced for a study of identical twins. TCRdb redid the calling of the 5' RACE reads with MiXCR, one entry per CDR3 protein. The table has 460,000 or so distinct CDR3 sequences, around 14% seen once. CDR3 size: 15 residues. Looked up from germline, CDR1 is KGHSH and CDR2 is LQKENI. Trimming stripped 0 bases from V and 5 bases from J, with 13 bases between. Separately, the same data were catalogued under a study of yellow fever vaccine responses in identical twins.

The receptor was isolated from a young woman in good health. The rearrangement joins TRBV18 to TRBJ2-5, with D tentatively TRBD1 (6 bases). Sequenced input: CD4+ T cells sorted from blood. The CDR3, as DNA: TGTGCCAGCTCACCACCCGACAGGAGCCGGGAGACCCAGTACTTC. The encoded protein is CASSPPDRSRETQYF.